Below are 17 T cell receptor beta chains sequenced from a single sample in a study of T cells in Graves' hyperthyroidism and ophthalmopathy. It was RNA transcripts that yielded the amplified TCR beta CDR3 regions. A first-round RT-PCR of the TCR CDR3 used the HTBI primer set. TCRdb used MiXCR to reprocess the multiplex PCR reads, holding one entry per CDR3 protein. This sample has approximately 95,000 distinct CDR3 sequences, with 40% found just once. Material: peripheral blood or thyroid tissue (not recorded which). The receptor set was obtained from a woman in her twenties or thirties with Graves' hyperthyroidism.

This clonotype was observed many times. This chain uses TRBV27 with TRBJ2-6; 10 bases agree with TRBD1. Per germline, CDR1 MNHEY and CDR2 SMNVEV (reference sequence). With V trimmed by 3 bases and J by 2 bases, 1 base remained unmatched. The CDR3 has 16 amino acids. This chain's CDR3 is CASSLTGGPGANVLTF. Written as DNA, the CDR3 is TGTGCCAGCAGTTTGACAGGGGGCCCTGGGGCCAACGTCCTGACTTTC. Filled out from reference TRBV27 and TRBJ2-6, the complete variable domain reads EAQVTQNPRYLITVTGKKLTVTCSQNMNHEYMSWYRQDPGLGLRQIYYSMNVEVTDKGDVPEGYKVSRKEKRNFPLILESPSPNQTSLYFCASSLTGGPGANVLTFGAGSRLTVL.

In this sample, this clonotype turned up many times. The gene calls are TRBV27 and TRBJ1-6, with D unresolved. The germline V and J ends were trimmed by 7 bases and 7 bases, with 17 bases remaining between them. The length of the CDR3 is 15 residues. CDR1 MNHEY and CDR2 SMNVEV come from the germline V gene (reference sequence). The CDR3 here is CASTRQRAGNSPLHF. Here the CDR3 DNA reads TGTGCCAGCACTAGGCAGCGGGCTGGGAATTCACCCCTCCACTTT.

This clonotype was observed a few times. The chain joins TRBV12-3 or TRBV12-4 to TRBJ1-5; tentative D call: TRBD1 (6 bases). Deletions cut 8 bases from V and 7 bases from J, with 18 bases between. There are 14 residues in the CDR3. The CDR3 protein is CASADSWGVQPQHF. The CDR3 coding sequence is TGTGCCAGCGCGGACAGCTGGGGGGTGCAGCCCCAGCATTTT.

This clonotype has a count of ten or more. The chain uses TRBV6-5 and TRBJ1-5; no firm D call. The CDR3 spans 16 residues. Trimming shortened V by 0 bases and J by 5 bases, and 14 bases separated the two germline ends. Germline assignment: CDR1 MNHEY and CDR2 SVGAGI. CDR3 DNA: TGTGCCAGCAGTTACTCCGCGGTGGCATGGGATCAGCCCCAGCATTTT. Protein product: CASSYSAVAWDQPQHF.

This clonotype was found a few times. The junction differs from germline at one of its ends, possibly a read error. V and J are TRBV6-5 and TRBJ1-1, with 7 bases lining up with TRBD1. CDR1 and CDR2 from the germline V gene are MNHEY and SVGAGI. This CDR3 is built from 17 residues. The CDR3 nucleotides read TGTGCCAGCAGTCACTCCCGGCAGGGGGTAAGATGGACTGAAGCTTTCTTT. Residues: CASSHSRQGVRWTEAFF.

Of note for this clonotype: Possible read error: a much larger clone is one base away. The CDR3 here is CASSSLSPIQEAQYF. In DNA form, the CDR3 reads TGTGCCAGCAGTTCTTTGTCGCCGATCCAAGAGGCCCAGTACTTC. The chain joins TRBV10-3 to TRBJ2-5; D is unresolved. This CDR3 region has 15 residues. Per germline, CDR1 ENHRY and CDR2 SYGVKD.

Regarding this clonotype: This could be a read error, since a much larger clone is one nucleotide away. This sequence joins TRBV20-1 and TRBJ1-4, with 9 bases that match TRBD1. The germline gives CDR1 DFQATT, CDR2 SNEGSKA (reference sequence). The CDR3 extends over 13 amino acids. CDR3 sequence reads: CSASDRGAERLFF. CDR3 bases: TGCAGTGCTTCGGACAGGGGAGCTGAAAGACTGTTTTTT.

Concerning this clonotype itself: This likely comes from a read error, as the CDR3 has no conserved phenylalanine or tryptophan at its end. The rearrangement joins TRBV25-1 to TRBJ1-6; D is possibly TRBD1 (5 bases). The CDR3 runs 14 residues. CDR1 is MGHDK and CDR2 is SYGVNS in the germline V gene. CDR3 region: CASSEGGYNSPLHS. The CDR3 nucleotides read TGTGCCAGCAGTGAGGGGGGGTATAACTCACCCCTCCACTCT.

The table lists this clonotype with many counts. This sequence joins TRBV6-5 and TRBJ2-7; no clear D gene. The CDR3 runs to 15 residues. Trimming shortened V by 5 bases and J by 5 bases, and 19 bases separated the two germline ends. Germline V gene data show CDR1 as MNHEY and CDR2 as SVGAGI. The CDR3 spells CASSPRYPLRHEQYF. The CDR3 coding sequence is TGTGCCAGCAGTCCAAGGTACCCCTTGCGACACGAGCAGTACTTC.

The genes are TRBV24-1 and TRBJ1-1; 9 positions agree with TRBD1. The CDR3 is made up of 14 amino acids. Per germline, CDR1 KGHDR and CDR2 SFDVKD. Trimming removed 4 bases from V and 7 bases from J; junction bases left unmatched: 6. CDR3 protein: CATSEAGTGIEAFF. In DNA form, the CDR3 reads TGTGCCACCAGTGAGGCCGGGACAGGGATTGAAGCTTTCTTT.

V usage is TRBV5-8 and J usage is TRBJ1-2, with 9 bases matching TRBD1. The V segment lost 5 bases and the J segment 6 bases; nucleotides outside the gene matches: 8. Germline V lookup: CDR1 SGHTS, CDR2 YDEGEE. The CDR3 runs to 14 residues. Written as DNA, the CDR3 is TGTGCCAGCAGGCCGGACAGGGGTTTTGATGGCTACACCTTC. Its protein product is CASRPDRGFDGYTF.

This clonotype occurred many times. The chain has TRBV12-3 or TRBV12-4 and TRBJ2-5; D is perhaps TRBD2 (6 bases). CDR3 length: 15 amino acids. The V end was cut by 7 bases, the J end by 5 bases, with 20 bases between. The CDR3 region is CASTPRRASLETQYF. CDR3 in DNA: TGTGCCAGCACCCCGCGGAGGGCTAGCTTGGAGACCCAGTACTTC.

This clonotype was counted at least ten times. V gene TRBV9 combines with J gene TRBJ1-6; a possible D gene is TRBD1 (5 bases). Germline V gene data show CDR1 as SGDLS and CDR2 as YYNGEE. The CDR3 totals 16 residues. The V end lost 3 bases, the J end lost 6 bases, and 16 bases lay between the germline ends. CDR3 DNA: TGTGCCAGCAGCGCATATGGAGGACACCTTAATTCACCCCTCCACTTT. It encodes CASSAYGGHLNSPLHF.

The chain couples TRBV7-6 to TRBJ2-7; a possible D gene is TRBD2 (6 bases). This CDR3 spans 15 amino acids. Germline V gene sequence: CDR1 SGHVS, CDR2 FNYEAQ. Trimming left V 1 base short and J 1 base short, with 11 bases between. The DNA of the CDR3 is TGTGCCAGCAGCTTAGATATAGGGACTTCCTACGAGCAGTACTTC. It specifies CASSLDIGTSYEQYF.

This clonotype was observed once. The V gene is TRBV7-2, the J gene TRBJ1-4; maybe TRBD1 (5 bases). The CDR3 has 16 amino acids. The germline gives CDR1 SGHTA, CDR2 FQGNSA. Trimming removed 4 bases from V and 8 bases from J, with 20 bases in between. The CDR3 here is CASSSVLDTMGEKLFF. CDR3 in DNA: TGTGCCAGCAGCTCCGTCTTGGACACCATGGGCGAAAAACTGTTTTTT.

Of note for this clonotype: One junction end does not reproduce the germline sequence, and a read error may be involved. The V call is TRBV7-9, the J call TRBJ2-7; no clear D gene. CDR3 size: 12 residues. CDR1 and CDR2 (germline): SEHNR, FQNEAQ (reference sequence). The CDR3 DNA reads TGTGCCATCTCAGACTCCTTCGATGAGCAGTGCTTC. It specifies CAISDSFDEQCF. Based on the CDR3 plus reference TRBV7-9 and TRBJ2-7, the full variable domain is DTGVSQNPRHKITKRGQNVTFRCDPISEHNRLYWYRQTLGQGPEFLTYFQNEAQLEKSRLLSDRFSAERPKGSFSTLEIQRTEQGDSAMYLCAISDSFDEQCFGPGTRLTVT.

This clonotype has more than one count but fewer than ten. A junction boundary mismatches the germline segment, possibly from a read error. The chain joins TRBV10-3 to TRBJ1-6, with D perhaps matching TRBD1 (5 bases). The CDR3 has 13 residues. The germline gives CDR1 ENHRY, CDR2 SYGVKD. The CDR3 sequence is CASSAGGDSPLHF. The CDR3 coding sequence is TGTGCCAGCAGTGCTGGAGGGGATTCACCCCTCCACTTT.